This T cell receptor beta chain was obtained from a study of T cells in Graves' hyperthyroidism and ophthalmopathy. The V gene's germline CDR1 is KGHSH and CDR2 LQKENI. V shed 0 bases, J shed 7 bases, and the junction held 3 bases outside the gene matches. The CDR3 is 14 amino acids. Amplification of TCR beta CDR3 regions used RNA as the template. The HTBI primer set drove a first-round RT-PCR of the TCR CDR3. Each CDR3 protein is one row after TCRdb ran MiXCR on the multiplex PCR reads. This table holds about 290,000 distinct CDR3 sequences, approximately 18% found once. Clinical Activity Scores of at least 3, NOSPECS grades of at least 4 and durations under 3 months characterized ophthalmopathy patients. Criteria for exclusion of patients were uncontrolled infection, other autoimmune disease, pregnancy or lactation. Notes on the study in general: For ophthalmopathy, model prediction preceded onset by a median around six months. Blood held most thyroid clonotypes expanded above 0.001 frequency.

The table lists this clonotype with many counts. As yet, its antigen is unknown. The sequence was obtained from a man aged 45-65 years with Graves' ophthalmopathy. Sequenced: blood. This chain uses TRBV18 with TRBJ2-1, with TRBD2 matching over 7 bases. CDR3 residues: CASSPPAGVNEQFF. In DNA form, the CDR3 reads TGTGCCAGCTCACCACCCGCGGGAGTAAATGAGCAGTTCTTC. Using reference TRBV18 and TRBJ2-1 for the parts outside the CDR3, the full variable domain is NAGVMQNPRHLVRRRGQEARLRCSPMKGHSHVYWYRQLPEEGLKFMVYLQKENIIDESGMPKERFSAEFPKEGPSILRIQQVVRGDSAAYFCASSPPAGVNEQFFGPGTRLTVL.